The rows below give T cell receptor beta chains drawn from one sample of a study of spatial heterogeneity in lung cancer. TCRdb used MiXCR to reprocess the 5' RACE reads, holding one entry per CDR3 protein. The data hold tens of thousands of distinct CDR3 sequences, with roughly 5% observed a single time. Sample: PBMCs, taken at surgery. Receptors originate from a female donor with early-stage non-small cell lung cancer. The CDR3 runs from the conserved cysteine through the conserved F or W. A D gene is named only where the DNA matches it firmly. For some rows the clone size is stated as once, few or many, or as a class when expanded; others skip it.

j_call v_call clone_size d_call cdr3_aa cdr3_nt
TRBJ2-7 TRBV3-1 many - CASSQGTSYEQYF TGTGCCAGCAGCCAAGGCACCTCCTACGAGCAGTACTTC
TRBJ2-5 TRBV3-1 many TRBD2 CASSLLASGEGTQYF TGTGCCAGCAGCCTGTTGGCTAGCGGGGAGGGGACCCAGTACTTC
TRBJ2-3 TRBV10-3 few TRBD2 CAISAGLAGADTQYF TGTGCCATCAGTGCGGGACTAGCGGGGGCGGATACGCAGTATTTT
TRBJ2-5 TRBV6-5 - - CASKGQQETQYF TGTGCCAGCAAAGGACAGCAAGAGACCCAGTACTTC
TRBJ2-7 TRBV7-2 many TRBD2 CASSISGGELYEQYF TGTGCCAGCAGCATTAGCGGGGGCGAGCTCTACGAGCAGTACTTC
TRBJ2-3 TRBV30 few - CAWSAQGGYTDTQYF TGTGCCTGGAGTGCACAGGGCGGATACACAGATACGCAGTATTTT
TRBJ1-4 TRBV29-1 many - CSVLTSEEKLFF TGCAGCGTATTGACTTCGGAAGAAAAACTGTTTTTT
TRBJ1-4 TRBV5-4 - - CASSSPQDDEKLFF TGTGCCAGCAGTTCGCCCCAGGACGATGAAAAACTGTTTTTT
TRBJ2-2 TRBV2 few TRBD1 CASRTTGGSTGELFF TGTGCCAGCAGGACGACAGGGGGTAGCACCGGGGAGCTGTTTTTT
TRBJ1-2 TRBV28 - - CASSLSAYGYTF TGTGCCAGCAGTTTAAGCGCCTATGGCTACACCTTC
TRBJ2-7 TRBV20-1 many - CSASPLGGRSYEQYF TGCAGTGCTAGCCCCCTAGGGGGAAGGTCCTACGAGCAGTACTTC
TRBJ1-1 TRBV9 many - CASSVGSTGAEAFF TGTGCCAGCAGCGTAGGGAGTACAGGAGCGGAAGCTTTCTTT
TRBJ2-2 TRBV12-3/TRBV12-4 many - CAGRAGASVGGELFF TGTGCCGGCCGTGCAGGGGCCTCAGTTGGCGGGGAGCTGTTTTTT
TRBJ2-3 TRBV9 many TRBD2 CASSGAGGTGTDTQYF TGTGCCAGCAGTGGAGCGGGGGGGACAGGCACAGATACGCAGTATTTT
TRBJ2-1 TRBV12-3/TRBV12-4 many - CASRPGPLSSYNEQFF TGTGCCAGCAGACCGGGACCACTCAGCTCCTACAATGAGCAGTTCTTC
TRBJ1-5 TRBV28 many - CASSPPPGEAGQPQHF TGTGCCAGCAGTCCCCCTCCGGGGGAAGCTGGTCAGCCCCAGCATTTT
TRBJ2-5 TRBV7-2 many - CASRRTGEGGQETQYF TGTGCCAGCAGACGAACAGGGGAGGGCGGGCAAGAGACCCAGTACTTC
TRBJ2-6 TRBV11-1 many - CASNQQGSSGANVLTF TGTGCCAGCAACCAACAGGGTAGCTCTGGGGCCAACGTCCTGACTTTC
TRBJ2-1 TRBV7-9 few TRBD2 CASRRGVTPYNEQFF TGTGCCAGCAGGCGGGGGGTCACGCCCTACAATGAGCAGTTCTTC
TRBJ2-1 TRBV5-1 many - CASSLASFYNEQFF TGCGCCAGCAGCTTAGCTAGCTTCTACAATGAGCAGTTCTTC
TRBJ1-2 TRBV28 many - CASSFPGYYGYTF TGTGCCAGCAGTTTTCCTGGCTACTATGGCTACACCTTC
TRBJ2-6 TRBV20-1 many - CSARTTGTGANVLTF TGCAGTGCTAGAACCACAGGGACTGGGGCCAACGTCCTGACTTTC
TRBJ2-7 TRBV27 many - CASRRGVRYEQYF TGTGCCAGCCGGAGGGGGGTTAGGTACGAGCAGTACTTC
TRBJ1-5 TRBV15 many TRBD1 CATSRQGAEQPQHF TGTGCCACCAGCAGACAGGGGGCTGAACAGCCCCAGCATTTT
TRBJ1-1 TRBV21-1 many - CASSKRHEAFF TGTGCCAGCAGCAAAAGACATGAAGCTTTCTTT
TRBJ2-2 TRBV13 many - CASSQPGELFF TGTGCCAGCAGCCAACCCGGGGAGCTGTTTTTT
TRBJ1-5 TRBV28 many TRBD1 CATSPGTGNQPQHF TGTGCCACTTCTCCCGGGACAGGCAATCAGCCCCAGCATTTT
TRBJ1-2 TRBV30 - - CAWNVQGYGYTF TGTGCCTGGAACGTACAGGGATATGGCTACACCTTC
TRBJ2-7 TRBV20-1 many TRBD1 CSAEGTGSSYEQYF TGCAGTGCTGAGGGGACAGGGAGCTCCTACGAGCAGTACTTC
TRBJ1-1 TRBV7-3 few - CASSLTPSAVSEAFF TGTGCCAGCAGCTTAACACCTTCGGCTGTATCTGAAGCTTTCTTT
TRBJ2-4 TRBV15 - - CATSNDLAKNIQYF TGTGCCACCAGCAATGACCTAGCCAAAAACATTCAGTACTTC
TRBJ1-3 TRBV4-1 many - CASSQDGGNGNTIYF TGCGCCAGCAGCCAAGATGGGGGAAATGGAAACACCATATATTTT
TRBJ2-7 TRBV28 many TRBD1 CASREQGFSYEQYF TGTGCCAGCAGGGAACAGGGGTTCTCCTACGAGCAGTACTTC
TRBJ2-1 TRBV9 many - CASSVEGGDEQFF TGTGCCAGCAGCGTAGAGGGGGGAGATGAGCAGTTCTTC
TRBJ1-2 TRBV27 few - CASSTYNLRDETSSANYGYTF TGTGCCAGCAGTACCTATAACCTCCGGGACGAGACTTCATCAGCTAACTATGGCTACACCTTC
TRBJ2-5 TRBV3-1 many TRBD2 CASSLQTLAGGYQETQYF TGTGCCAGCAGTCTCCAAACCTTAGCGGGGGGGTACCAAGAGACCCAGTACTTC
TRBJ2-6 TRBV28 many - CASSLYGSSGANVLTF TGTGCCAGCAGTTTATACGGAAGCTCTGGGGCCAACGTCCTGACTTTC
TRBJ2-7 TRBV10-3 many - CAISESGGLHEQYF TGTGCCATCAGTGAGTCCGGGGGGCTTCACGAGCAGTACTTC
TRBJ2-5 TRBV7-2 many TRBD1 CASSLAGTGGETQYF TGTGCCAGCAGCTTAGCAGGGACAGGGGGAGAGACCCAGTACTTC
TRBJ1-4 TRBV20-1 many - CSGRGDGNEKLFF TGCAGTGGGAGGGGGGACGGCAATGAAAAACTGTTTTTT
TRBJ2-5 TRBV5-1 many TRBD2 CASSTNSGGAQETQYF TGCGCCAGCAGTACTAATAGCGGGGGGGCCCAAGAGACCCAGTACTTC
TRBJ2-7 TRBV5-1 many TRBD2 CASSPSSGGIEQYF TGCGCCAGCAGCCCCTCCAGCGGGGGTATCGAGCAGTACTTC
TRBJ1-4 TRBV3-1 many - CASSQAEAQLFF TGTGCCAGCAGCCAAGCAGAGGCACAACTGTTTTTT
TRBJ2-2 TRBV2 many TRBD1 CASMGQGATGELFF TGTGCCAGCATGGGGCAGGGGGCCACCGGGGAGCTGTTTTTT
TRBJ2-2 TRBV6-6 many - CASGTSSGTGELFF TGTGCCAGCGGGACTTCGTCGGGCACCGGGGAGCTGTTTTTT
TRBJ2-1 TRBV4-2 - - CASRRGYEQFF TGTGCCAGCAGGAGGGGCTATGAGCAGTTCTTC
TRBJ2-7 TRBV28 many - CASSLRGRAYEQYF TGTGCCAGCAGTTTACGGGGACGGGCCTACGAGCAGTACTTC
TRBJ2-7 TRBV19 many - CASSGGGTQLYEQYF TGTGCCAGTAGTGGGGGCGGGACACAGCTTTACGAGCAGTACTTC
TRBJ2-1 TRBV19 few TRBD2 CASRGLRSGETYNEQFF TGTGCCAGTAGGGGCTTGCGTAGCGGGGAGACCTACAATGAGCAGTTCTTC
TRBJ2-3 TRBV7-2 many - CASSSSRSTDTQYF TGTGCCAGCAGCTCCTCACGCAGCACAGATACGCAGTATTTT
TRBJ2-7 TRBV7-8 many - CASSPLTASYEQYF TGTGCCAGCAGCCCGTTAACCGCTTCCTACGAGCAGTACTTC
TRBJ2-3 TRBV27 many - CASSFNGATDTQYF TGTGCCAGCAGTTTCAACGGGGCAACAGATACGCAGTATTTT
TRBJ1-2 TRBV29-1 many - CSVERGEANYGYTF TGCAGCGTTGAGAGGGGGGAAGCTAACTATGGCTACACCTTC
TRBJ2-2 TRBV7-3 many - CASSLSGNTGELFF TGTGCCAGCAGCTTAAGCGGCAACACCGGGGAGCTGTTTTTT